A selection of T cell receptor beta chains follows, all from one sample in a study of T cells in Graves' hyperthyroidism and ophthalmopathy. TCRdb fed the multiplex PCR reads into MiXCR, producing one record per CDR3 protein. The repertoire holds 600,000 to 900,000 distinct CDR3 sequences, with about 17% as singletons. The sample taken for sequencing was blood. These receptors all come from a man aged 18 to 35 with Graves' hyperthyroidism. The conserved cysteine and the conserved F or W are not part of the CDR3 here. The order of the fields is J gene, clone size, V gene, CDR3 protein. The listing skips clone size in some rows; elsewhere it reads once, few, many or a size class.

>TRBJ2-7|many|TRBV29-1
SVEIGIDEQY
>TRBJ2-7|NA|TRBV9
ASSASGTGSDEQY
>TRBJ2-7|many|TRBV12-3/TRBV12-4
ASSRDRPYEQY
>TRBJ2-3|many|TRBV29-1
SVDRGRTDTQY
>TRBJ2-3|NA|TRBV6-1
ASGVGGRSADTQY
>TRBJ2-3|many|TRBV20-1
SAPPYGAGADTQY
>TRBJ2-7|NA|TRBV19
ASSTDGGSYEQC
>TRBJ1-6|few|TRBV28
ASRTPGQPNSPLH
>TRBJ2-7|many|TRBV10-1
ASSEGGTFGEQY
>TRBJ2-7|NA|TRBV5-1
ASSSRPLVRGPYEQY
>TRBJ1-1|many|TRBV2
ASSDGGQGTEAF
>TRBJ1-3|NA|TRBV29-1
SVEINRGTIY
>TRBJ2-5|few|TRBV28
ASQGPPRETQY
>TRBJ2-1|NA|TRBV20-1
SARDLYEAGAANEQF
>TRBJ2-4|NA|TRBV24-1
ATSDRGDPKNIQY
>TRBJ2-1|NA|TRBV5-1
ASSPDTPAYNEQF
>TRBJ2-5|many|TRBV3-1
ASSAVQRETQY
>TRBJ2-7|NA|TRBV20-1
SAREPRGGPEQY
>TRBJ2-7|many|TRBV28
ASSLYGGSSYEQY
>TRBJ2-1|many|TRBV10-3
AISDWSSGRADEQF
>TRBJ2-3|NA|TRBV14
ASSPITGDTDTQY
>TRBJ2-3|NA|TRBV20-1
SARDVRGSSTDTQY
>TRBJ2-7|many|TRBV18
ASSPPGQGSYEQY
>TRBJ1-1|many|TRBV3-1
ASSQIARSEAF
>TRBJ2-7|many|TRBV20-1
SASLVYEQY
>TRBJ2-2|NA|TRBV4-3
ASSHGGTNTGELF
>TRBJ2-1|NA|TRBV28
ASSRAGQGWAKNEQF
>TRBJ2-5|few|TRBV2
ASSEALFVAGKETQY
>TRBJ1-1|NA|TRBV6-1
ASRAGTNTEAF
>TRBJ2-2|many|TRBV28
ASRESLNTGELF
>TRBJ2-5|NA|TRBV3-1
ASSQVGWGTPLASRQETQY
>TRBJ2-1|many|TRBV28
ASSVQGGDNEQF
>TRBJ2-7|NA|TRBV3-1
AASGQGEEQY
>TRBJ1-1|NA|TRBV20-1
SAVPGQGEFTEAF
>TRBJ2-5|few|TRBV9
ASSARGGRQETQY
>TRBJ2-5|NA|TRBV3-1
ASSQRLAGLSGTQY
>TRBJ2-7|NA|TRBV12-3/TRBV12-4
AGSFRDRGYEQY
>TRBJ2-7|many|TRBV16
ASSQLSDTYEQY
>TRBJ2-6|few|TRBV11-2
ASRYPGANVLT
>TRBJ2-1|NA|TRBV19
ASGPRGGRDEQF